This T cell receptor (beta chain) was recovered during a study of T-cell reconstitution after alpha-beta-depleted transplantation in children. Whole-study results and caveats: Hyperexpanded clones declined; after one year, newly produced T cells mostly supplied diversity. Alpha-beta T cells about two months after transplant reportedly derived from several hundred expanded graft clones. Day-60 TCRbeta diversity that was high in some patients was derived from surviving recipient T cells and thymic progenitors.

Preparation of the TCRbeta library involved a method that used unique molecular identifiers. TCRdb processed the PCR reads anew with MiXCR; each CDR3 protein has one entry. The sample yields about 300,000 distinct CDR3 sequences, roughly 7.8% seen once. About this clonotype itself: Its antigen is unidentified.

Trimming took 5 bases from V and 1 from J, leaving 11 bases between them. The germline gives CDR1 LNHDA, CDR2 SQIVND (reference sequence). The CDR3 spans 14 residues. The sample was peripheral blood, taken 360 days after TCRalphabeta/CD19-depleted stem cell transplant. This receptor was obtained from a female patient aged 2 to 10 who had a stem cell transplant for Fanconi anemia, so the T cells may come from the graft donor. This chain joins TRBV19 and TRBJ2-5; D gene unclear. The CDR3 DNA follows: TGTGCCAGTAGTCCCAGCGCAGGCCAAGAGACCCAGTACTTC. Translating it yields CASSPSAGQETQYF.